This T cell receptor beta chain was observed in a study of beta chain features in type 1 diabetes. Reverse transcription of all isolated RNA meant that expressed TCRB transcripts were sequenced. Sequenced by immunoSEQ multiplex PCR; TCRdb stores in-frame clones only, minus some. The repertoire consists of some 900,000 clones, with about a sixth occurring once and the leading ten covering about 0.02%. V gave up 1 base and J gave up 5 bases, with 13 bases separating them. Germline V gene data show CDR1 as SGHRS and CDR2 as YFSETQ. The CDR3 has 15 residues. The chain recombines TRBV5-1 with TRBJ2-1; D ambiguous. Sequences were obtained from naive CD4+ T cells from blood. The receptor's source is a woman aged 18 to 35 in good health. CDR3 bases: TGCGCCAGCAGCTTGTTGGTTAGCCCAAACAATGAGCAGTTCTTC. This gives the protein CASSLLVSPNNEQFF. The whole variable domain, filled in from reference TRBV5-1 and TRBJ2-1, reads KAGVTQTPRYLIKTRGQQVTLSCSPISGHRSVSWYQQTPGQGLQFLFEYFSETQRNKGNFPGRFSGRQFSNSRSEMNVSTLELGDSALYLCASSLLVSPNNEQFFGPGTRLTVL.